This T cell receptor beta chain was retrieved from a study of regulatory T cells in long-lasting Graves disease. Time point in this sample: newly diagnosed GD, antithyroid drugs for less than 3 months. PBMC RNA was the source of the TCR library. Whole-study results and caveats: Favored usage of TRBV28, TRBJ1-2 and TRBJ2-5 was recorded in persistent disease.

CDR3 length: 15 amino acids. Per germline, CDR1 SNHLY and CDR2 FYNNEI. Trimming removed 11 bases at V and 2 bases at J, with 19 bases between. Through Arm-PCR of CDR3 regions and iRepertoire HTBI primers, TCR beta libraries were built. From the multiplex PCR reads, TCRdb called clonotypes with MiXCR, one entry per CDR3 protein. The table includes around 500,000 distinct CDR3 sequences, more than 15% detected once. This clonotype was picked up many times. What it recognizes is unknown. The sample was also reused in another study, on T cells in Graves' hyperthyroidism and ophthalmopathy. According to that study: Stable Graves' hyperthyroidism denoted no ophthalmopathy progression over 18 months.

The sample was peripheral blood mononuclear cells (PBMCs), taken at new diagnosis, from a patient treated with antithyroid drugs. This receptor was taken from a woman aged 40 to 65 with Graves disease. This chain connects TRBV2 to TRBJ1-3; TRBD1 might be the D (5 bases). In DNA form, the CDR3 reads TGTGCCTCAGCAGGGAGCTCTGTACCTGGAAACACCATATATTTT. Protein product: CASAGSSVPGNTIYF.